This TCR beta chain was profiled in a study of blood T cell repertoires in COVID-19. Study overall: The United States, Italy and Spain were the sources of the acute and convalescent COVID-19 samples.

Germline loops: CDR1 MNHEY, CDR2 SMNVEV (reference sequence). Unmatched junction bases numbered 15, after V lost 4 bases and J lost 10 bases. This CDR3 has 16 residues. Source study methods: Reference gene primer amplification gave nucleated cell count estimates. Sequenced by immunoSEQ multiplex PCR; TCRdb stores in-frame clones only, minus some. That table supplies the V and J calls and clone size; D and trimming were determined from the DNA. The sample yields 100,000 to 150,000 clones, less than 90% seen once. This clone appeared a few times. The sample consisted of peripheral blood. The sequence was collected from a woman in her 30s who had recovered from COVID-19. This rearrangement joins TRBV27 to TRBJ2-1; TRBD2 aligns across 8 bases. The CDR3 is CASSSGRGDLVWEQFF. For the CDR3, the DNA is TGTGCCAGCAGTTCCGGGCGGGGGGATTTAGTATGGGAGCAGTTCTTC.